This TCR beta chain was identified in a study of T cell responses to AZD1222 COVID-19 vaccine. Looked up from germline, CDR1 is SGHAT and CDR2 is FQNNGV. CDR3 length: 12 residues. V lost 4 bases and J lost 9, with 10 bases in between. Here immunoSEQ multiplex PCR was the method, and the copy in TCRdb shows in-frame clones only, minus some. The top ten clones hold roughly 4.8% of a sample with 80,000 to 95,000 clones, approximately 88% of them seen once. The TCR originated in an adult in good health. The rearrangement links TRBV11-2 to TRBJ2-1; the D is unclear. This sample comprised peripheral blood, obtained on day 0 of MenACWY control vaccination. DNA of the CDR3: TGTGCCAGCAGCTCCGTCATGGTTGAGCAGTTCTTC. Protein sequence: CASSSVMVEQFF.